This TCR beta chain is from a study of blood T cell repertoires in COVID-19. Overall study context: PBMCs, B-cell-depleted T cells, or T cells were the source of the cDNA or gDNA that made up the material.

This table comes from immunoSEQ multiplex PCR, and its TCRdb copy is limited to in-frame clones, with some not included. The table has approximately 270,000 clones, 70% to 90% seen once. This clone was picked up many times. This CDR3 comprises 15 residues. Germline V gene sequence: CDR1 MRHNA, CDR2 SNTAGT. Trimming removed 3 bases from V and 6 bases from J, with 15 bases in between. This TCR came from a woman between 25 and 40 years old with acute COVID-19. The sample taken for sequencing was PBMCs or T cells enriched from blood (not recorded which). The rearrangement joins TRBV6-4 to TRBJ2-1; D may be TRBD1 (7 bases). CDR3 sequence (DNA): TGTGCCAGCAGTGATCGTGCAGGGGGGTTCAATGAGCAGTTCTTC. It codes for CASSDRAGGFNEQFF.